These T cell receptor beta chains were read from a single sample in a study of CD8+ T cells in alopecia areata. Libraries were prepared by immunoSEQ multiplex PCR; TCRdb keeps only in-frame clonotypes and omits some of them. The data hold 150,000 to 200,000 clones, with around 54% observed a single time. Material: CD4+ T cells sorted from blood. The receptor set was obtained from a human donor in good health. Both conserved end residues are part of each CDR3. D genes are given only for firm matches. Clone sizes are given selectively: once, few, many, or a class where the clone is expanded.

TRBD1,TRBV29-1,NA,12,TRBJ1-2,TGCAGCGCTGAGTTTACAGGGGTCGGCTACACCTTC,CSAEFTGVGYTF
NA,TRBV4-1,once,17,TRBJ1-1,TGCGCCAGCAGCCGAGGGGCAGGTAATCGGCCGTACACTGAAGCTTTCTTT,CASSRGAGNRPYTEAFF
NA,TRBV18,few,15,TRBJ2-6,TGTGCCAGCTCACCTTGGAGCTCTGGGGCCAACGTCCTGACTTTC,CASSPWSSGANVLTF
NA,TRBV28,few,16,TRBJ2-7,TGTGCCAGCAGTTCACGACAGCCCTTTTCTATCGACGAGCAGTACTTC,CASSSRQPFSIDEQYF
NA,TRBV27,NA,13,TRBJ1-2,TGTGCCAGCAGTTTCCGGGGGACTGGTGGCTACACCTTC,CASSFRGTGGYTF
NA,TRBV2,NA,14,TRBJ2-3,TGTGCCAGCAGTGATATTTCGGGAGCAGATACGCAGTATTTT,CASSDISGADTQYF
TRBD1,TRBV2,NA,15,TRBJ2-1,TGTGCCAGCAGGCCGACAGGGGGAACCTACAATGAGCAGTTCTTC,CASRPTGGTYNEQFF
NA,TRBV18,once,14,TRBJ1-2,TGTGCCAGCTCACCCGCAAGTTTTAGCTATGGCTACACCTTC,CASSPASFSYGYTF
TRBD2,TRBV10-2,NA,15,TRBJ2-1,TGCGCCAGCAGCAAAACTAGCGGGAGTCCGAATGAGCAGTTCTTC,CASSKTSGSPNEQFF
NA,TRBV5-4,many,12,TRBJ1-2,TGTGCCAGCAGCTTTGAGGCTTATGGCTACACCTTC,CASSFEAYGYTF
NA,TRBV11-2,NA,13,TRBJ1-1,TGTGCCAGCAGCCATCGCTCAGGGTTAGAAGCTTTCTTT,CASSHRSGLEAFF
NA,TRBV14,NA,13,TRBJ2-1,TGTGCCAGCAGCCCCCGACTTATGAGTGAGCAGTTCTTC,CASSPRLMSEQFF
NA,TRBV5-1,NA,17,TRBJ1-1,TGCGCCAGCAGCTACCGCGTCAGGGTAGTTTCGGGCACTGAAGCTTTCTTT,CASSYRVRVVSGTEAFF
NA,TRBV29-1,NA,15,TRBJ2-2,TGCAGCGTTCGCCTAGGGGCTTTGAACACCGGGGAGCTGTTTTTT,CSVRLGALNTGELFF
TRBD1,TRBV5-1,NA,14,TRBJ2-4,TGCGCCAGCAGCAGGACAGGGGGAAAAAACATTCAGTACTTC,CASSRTGGKNIQYF
TRBD1,TRBV5-6,NA,17,TRBJ2-3,TGTGCCAGCAGCCAAGCCCCGGGACAGGCGATCACAGATACGCAGTATTTT,CASSQAPGQAITDTQYF
NA,TRBV5-4,NA,18,TRBJ2-3,TGTGCCAGCAGCCTCCCGGGAAGGAGAGACGTTGTTACCGATACGCAGTATTTT,CASSLPGRRDVVTDTQYF
NA,TRBV2,NA,15,TRBJ2-6,TGTGCCAGCAGTGAATGGGTCTCTGGGGCCAACGTCCTGACTTTC,CASSEWVSGANVLTF
NA,TRBV30,few,12,TRBJ2-7,TGTGCCTGGAGCATCACTAGCCGACCTCTTCGGTTC,CAWSITSRPLRF
NA,TRBV7-9,few,12,TRBJ2-4,TGTGCCAGCAGCTATGGGGGAAACATTCAGTACTTC,CASSYGGNIQYF
TRBD1,TRBV7-8,NA,14,TRBJ2-7,TGTGCCAGCAGCTTATGGCAGGGGGCGGTCGAGCAGTACTTC,CASSLWQGAVEQYF
NA,TRBV4-1,NA,14,TRBJ2-7,TGCGCCAGCAGCCAAGAACCTCAAGGACAGTCGCAGTACTTC,CASSQEPQGQSQYF
NA,TRBV29-1,few,12,TRBJ2-7,TGCAGCGTTGCGGAGGGGGCGCGTGGGCAGTACTTC,CSVAEGARGQYF